A single sample gave rise to the 9 T cell receptor beta chains below, sequenced in a study of T cells in Graves' hyperthyroidism and ophthalmopathy. RNA transcripts served as the template for amplifying TCR beta CDR3 regions. First-round RT-PCR with HTBI primers amplified the TCR CDR3 region. TCRdb re-derived calls from the multiplex PCR reads in MiXCR, one entry per CDR3 protein. The table shows over 650,000 distinct CDR3 sequences, with 15% to 20% occurring only once. The specimen sequenced was blood. The receptor set was obtained from a man aged 18 to 35 with Graves' hyperthyroidism.

This clonotype has just a few counts. This rearrangement joins TRBV18 to TRBJ2-4; the D is unclear. CDR1 and CDR2 (germline): KGHSH, LQKENI. CDR3 length equals 14 residues. Trimming cost V 1 base and J 3 bases, with 7 bases left between them. For the CDR3, the DNA is TGTGCCAGCTCACCACGCCCAAGCAAAAACATTCAGTACTTC. Protein: CASSPRPSKNIQYF.

The chain uses TRBV6-2 or TRBV6-3 and TRBJ1-6, with D hard to call. The V gene lost 6 bases and the J gene lost 2 bases, with 20 bases spanning the gap. The germline gives CDR1 MNHEY, CDR2 SVGEGT. The CDR3 consists of 18 residues. CDR3 nucleotide sequence: TGTGCCAGCAGGAAAACGACTCTCAAGGGCGCCTATAATTCACCCCTCCACTTT. Translating gives CASRKTTLKGAYNSPLHF.

The chain is built from TRBV20-1 and TRBJ1-1; D is uncertain. V lost 2 bases and J lost 7, with 14 bases in between. CDR1 is DFQATT, CDR2 SNEGSKA, per germline (reference sequence). The CDR3 spans 13 residues. The CDR3 loop reads CSARRAAIVEAFF. As DNA, the CDR3 is TGCAGTGCTAGACGGGCGGCAATAGTTGAAGCTTTCTTT.

The chain has TRBV2 and TRBJ1-3; weak D call: TRBD1 (5 bases). V lost 6 bases, J lost 0 bases, and 9 bases lay in between. Germline V CDR1 and CDR2: SNHLY, FYNNEI. CDR3 length equals 14 residues. The CDR3 is CASREGSSGNTIYF. For the CDR3, the DNA is TGTGCCAGCAGGGAGGGGTCCTCTGGAAACACCATATATTTT.

This clonotype was counted at least ten times. The chain recombines TRBV11-2 with TRBJ2-3; 10 positions agree with TRBD2. V was pared by 0 bases and J by 5 bases, with 5 bases of the junction left unmatched. Germline V CDR1 and CDR2: SGHAT, FQNNGV. The CDR3 has 16 residues. CDR3 residues: CASSLDSGGRRDTQYF. CDR3 DNA: TGTGCCAGCAGCTTAGATAGCGGGGGGAGGCGAGATACGCAGTATTTT.

This clonotype was detected many times. The rearrangement links TRBV30 to TRBJ2-1; no firm D call. With 2 bases removed from V and 7 bases from J, the gap between germline ends came to 9 bases. Per germline, CDR1 GTSNPN and CDR2 SVGIG (reference sequence). The CDR3 has 12 residues. CDR3 region: CAWSNPANEQFF. The DNA of the CDR3 is TGTGCCTGGAGTAACCCTGCAAATGAGCAGTTCTTC.

This clonotype has just a few counts. The chain combines TRBV7-8 with TRBJ2-4, with TRBD2 matching 9 bases. CDR1 and CDR2 from the germline V gene are SGHVS and FQNEAQ. The CDR3 covers 15 residues. Trimming at V came to 8 bases and at J to 1 base, leaving 6 bases not matched to a gene. CDR3 nucleotides: TGTGCCAGCGGATTCGCGGGGGGGGCCAAAAACATTCAGTACTTC. Translated: CASGFAGGAKNIQYF. Full variable domain (missing parts from reference TRBV7-8 and TRBJ2-4): GAGVSQSPRYKVAKRGQDVALRCDPISGHVSLFWYQQALGQGPEFLTYFQNEAQLDKSGLPSDRFFAERPEGSVSTLKIQRTQQEDSAVYLCASGFAGGAKNIQYFGAGTRLSVL.

This clonotype was seen repeatedly, ten times or more. V and J are TRBV6-1 and TRBJ1-1; D perhaps matches TRBD1 (6 bases). V lost 7 bases to trimming and J lost 7 bases, with 19 bases between them. This CDR3 has 14 amino acids. The germline CDR1 and CDR2 sequences are MNHNS and SASEGT. For the CDR3, the DNA is TGTGCCAGCACTGGACGAGGGGGTTTTGGTGAAGCTTTCTTT. Translated, it gives CASTGRGGFGEAFF.

At least ten counts were recorded for this clonotype. This chain joins TRBV12-3 or TRBV12-4 and TRBJ1-1; a weak D match, TRBD1 (5 bases). Trimming cost V 5 bases and J 4 bases, with 14 bases left between them. There are 14 residues in the CDR3. The CDR3 protein is CASSALGGGTEAFF. As DNA, the CDR3 is TGTGCCAGCAGTGCCCTCGGCGGGGGCACTGAAGCTTTCTTT.